This record concerns one T cell receptor (beta chain) sequence. The entry originates in a study of shared clonotypes between healthy human individuals. Some clones are missing from TCRdb's copy, which holds only in-frame ones; the method was immunoSEQ multiplex PCR. The table has some 2,000,000 clones, approximately 95% seen once. Germline CDR1 is MNHNS and CDR2 is SASEGT. The CDR3 length is 15 residues. The V end lost 2 bases, the J end lost 2 bases, and 10 bases lay between the germline ends. Sequencing was carried out using naive CD4+ T cells sorted from blood. Subset specified: CD45RA+ positively selected. The receptor was isolated from a man aged 18 to 30 in good health. The V call is TRBV6-1, the J call TRBJ2-1, with D hard to call. The CDR3 loop reads CASSEWGNPYNEQFF. The CDR3 DNA reads as TGTGCCAGCAGTGAATGGGGAAACCCCTACAATGAGCAGTTCTTC.